This passage covers 21 T cell receptor beta chains from one sample sequenced in a study of control samples from healthy donors and cancer patients (TCRdb year 2020). Preparation of the library involved the immunoSEQ multiplex PCR assay. TCRdb re-hosts the immuneACCESS table, in-frame sequences only. Its copies lack some clones; in the studies checked, an unresolved V gene accounts for under half of them, and the cause for the rest is not known. The sample includes under 7,500 clones, with 82% observed a single time. The ten largest account for around 28% of the sample. Sequenced input: PBMCs. The receptors originated from an older man with lung cancer.

The chain has TRBV6-5 and TRBJ1-5, with 8 bases aligning to TRBD1. From germline, CDR1 is MNHEY and CDR2 SVGAGI. The CDR3 loop spans 14 amino acids. Trimming at V came to 5 bases and at J to 6 bases, leaving 6 bases not matched to a gene. The CDR3: CASSPGQGRQPQHF. DNA for the CDR3: TGTGCCAGCAGTCCCGGACAGGGCCGTCAGCCCCAGCATTTT.

The rearrangement joins TRBV7-2 to TRBJ2-3, with 9 bases matching TRBD2. Germline loops: CDR1 SGHTA, CDR2 FQGNSA. The J segment lost 0 bases and the V segment lost 0 bases, leaving 4 bases of the junction unmatched. This CDR3 is 17 amino acids long. CDR3 in DNA: TGTGCCAGCAGCTTAGCGATTAGCGGGAGAAGCACAGATACGCAGTATTTT. This encodes CASSLAISGRSTDTQYF.

V is TRBV28 and J is TRBJ1-2; tentatively, D is TRBD1 (6 bases). Germline-derived CDR1 and CDR2 are MDHEN and SYDVKM. This CDR3 has 14 residues. Trimming pared 2 bases from V and 1 base from J, leaving 8 bases between. The chain's CDR3 is CASSLVRGNYGYTF. Here the CDR3 DNA reads TGTGCCAGCAGTTTAGTCAGGGGTAACTATGGCTACACCTTC.

This chain uses TRBV19 with TRBJ1-1; the match to TRBD1 covers 9 bases. CDR3 length: 14 residues. Germline V gives CDR1 LNHDA, CDR2 SQIVND (reference sequence). V lost 5 bases to trimming and J lost 6 bases; unmatched junction nucleotides: 7. For the CDR3, the DNA is TGTGCCAGTAGTTGGACAGGGGCTGGGTCTGAAGCTTTCTTT. Encoded protein: CASSWTGAGSEAFF.

V and J are TRBV5-4 and TRBJ2-7, with 8 bases that match TRBD2. Germline values: CDR1 SGHNT, CDR2 YYREEE (reference sequence). With 4 bases clipped from V and 5 bases from J, the junction kept 8 bases outside the gene matches. This CDR3 is built from 14 residues. The CDR3 DNA reads TGTGCCAGCAGCCGGATGACGGGAGGGGACGAGCAGTACTTC. Its translation: CASSRMTGGDEQYF. Full variable domain (remainder filled in from reference TRBV5-4 and TRBJ2-7): ETGVTQSPTHLIKTRGQQVTLRCSSQSGHNTVSWYQQALGQGPQFIFQYYREEENGRGNFPPRFSGLQFPNYSSELNVNALELDDSALYLCASSRMTGGDEQYFGPGTRLTVT.

The chain recombines TRBV5-4 with TRBJ2-1; 11 bases align to TRBD2. V lost 7 bases to trimming and J lost 3 bases; unmatched junction nucleotides: 9. Germline V CDR1 and CDR2: SGHNT, YYREEE (reference sequence). The CDR3 spans 16 residues. CDR3: CASGYALAGGYNEQFF. The DNA of the CDR3 is TGTGCCAGCGGGTACGCTCTAGCGGGAGGCTACAATGAGCAGTTCTTC.

This clone was detected only once. The V call is TRBV25-1, the J call TRBJ1-2, with TRBD1 matching 7 bases. CDR3 length: 14 amino acids. V lost 9 bases, J lost 2 bases, and 9 bases stayed unmatched. Per germline, CDR1 MGHDK and CDR2 SYGVNS. The CDR3 bases are TGTGCCAGTTCTAGGACAGGAGGAAACTATGGCTACACCTTC. It codes for CASSRTGGNYGYTF.

This chain joins TRBV11-3 and TRBJ2-5, with 8 positions matching TRBD1. The CDR3 totals 16 residues. The ends lost 4 bases at V and 4 bases at J; junction bases unmatched: 11. CDR1 and CDR2 (germline): SGHNT, YENEEA. Written as DNA, the CDR3 is TGTGCCAGCAGCTCAACTTATGGACAGGGCGGAGAGACCCAGTACTTC. Translation gives CASSSTYGQGGETQYF.

The chain is built from TRBV11-2 and TRBJ2-5; D is unclear. Germline V gene sequence: CDR1 SGHAT, CDR2 FQNNGV. Trimming shortened V by 0 bases and J by 6 bases, and 5 bases separated the two germline ends. The CDR3 consists of 12 residues. The DNA of the CDR3 is TGTGCCAGCAGCTTAGATTCAAAGACCCAGTACTTC. It codes for CASSLDSKTQYF.

The genes are TRBV12-3 or TRBV12-4 and TRBJ2-3; D possibly uses TRBD1 or TRBD2 (5 bases each). The CDR3 covers 13 residues. Trimming removed 3 bases from V and 8 bases from J, with 12 bases in between. CDR3 nucleotides: TGTGCCAGCAGTTTTGGTTCGGGACCTACGCAGTATTTT. Its protein is CASSFGSGPTQYF.

V gene TRBV30 combines with J gene TRBJ1-5; 9 bases line up with TRBD1. With V trimmed by 4 bases and J by 5 bases, 6 bases remained unmatched. Germline V gene lookup returns CDR1 GTSNPN and CDR2 SVGIG (reference sequence). This CDR3 has 14 residues. The CDR3 nucleotides are TGTGCCTGGACCGGGACAGGGAACCATCAGCCCCAGCATTTT. Its protein product is CAWTGTGNHQPQHF.

This clone was detected a few times. The chain recombines TRBV4-3 with TRBJ2-7, with 8 positions matching TRBD1. Germline V gene data show CDR1 as LGHNA and CDR2 as YSLEER. The CDR3 spans 13 residues. V dropped 2 bases and J dropped 4; count of bases not matched to a gene: 1. CDR3 in DNA: TGCGCCAGCAGCCAAACAGGGGGATACGAGCAGTACTTC. Amino acid sequence: CASSQTGGYEQYF.

This clone is termed medium-sized. The V gene is TRBV7-9, the J gene TRBJ2-1; the match to TRBD1 covers 9 bases. The junction had 1 base not matched to a gene; V was cut back by 1 base and J by 6 bases. Germline V gene sequence: CDR1 SEHNR, CDR2 FQNEAQ (reference sequence). The CDR3 is made up of 14 amino acids. The CDR3 nucleotides are TGTGCCAGCAGCTTAGTGGGACAGGGCAATGAGCAGTTCTTC. As protein: CASSLVGQGNEQFF. Filled out from reference TRBV7-9 and TRBJ2-1, the complete variable domain reads DTGVSQNPRHKITKRGQNVTFRCDPISEHNRLYWYRQTLGQGPEFLTYFQNEAQLEKSRLLSDRFSAERPKGSFSTLEIQRTEQGDSAMYLCASSLVGQGNEQFFGPGTRLTVL.

This chain links TRBV11-2 with TRBJ1-2; TRBD1 matches 12 bases. V lost 1 base to trimming and J lost 4 bases; unmatched junction nucleotides: 4. Germline V lookup: CDR1 SGHAT, CDR2 FQNNGV. The CDR3 loop spans 16 amino acids. The CDR3 bases are TGTGCCAGCAGCTTAGCGGGGACAGGGGGCCCCTATGGCTACACCTTC. It encodes CASSLAGTGGPYGYTF.

The chain has TRBV6-1 and TRBJ2-2, with D possibly being TRBD1 (6 bases). The CDR3 extends over 14 amino acids. With 5 bases removed from V and 3 bases from J, the gap between germline ends came to 10 bases. Germline CDR1 and CDR2: MNHNS and SASEGT. The CDR3 region has the DNA TGTGCCAGCAGTTGGGGGCGGGACACCGGGGAGCTGTTTTTT. Translation gives CASSWGRDTGELFF.

The V and J genes are TRBV5-6 and TRBJ1-2, with 8 positions matching TRBD1. The germline gives CDR1 SGHDT, CDR2 YYEEEE. The CDR3 has 15 amino acids. V was clipped by 0 bases and J by 4 bases; unmatched bases: 5. DNA for the CDR3: TGTGCCAGCAGCTTGGCAGGGGGCGGAATCTATGGCTACACCTTC. As protein: CASSLAGGGIYGYTF.

This chain links TRBV24-1 with TRBJ2-1; 9 bases line up with TRBD2. The CDR3 has 15 residues. The germline CDR1 and CDR2 sequences are KGHDR and SFDVKD. J lost 7 bases, V lost 9 bases, and 12 bases had no gene match. CDR3: CATPSGGPCGNEQFF. The CDR3 coding sequence is TGTGCCACCCCGAGCGGGGGGCCTTGTGGGAATGAGCAGTTCTTC.

V is TRBV11-3 and J is TRBJ2-1; 11 nucleotides match TRBD2. Germline trimming cut 4 bases from V and 7 bases from J; bases unmatched to any gene: 12. Per the germline V gene, CDR1 is SGHNT and CDR2 is YENEEA. This CDR3 region has 17 residues. CDR3 protein: CASSSSGLAGAMNEQFF. CDR3 coding DNA: TGTGCCAGCAGCTCCTCCGGACTAGCGGGCGCGATGAATGAGCAGTTCTTC.

The rearrangement uses TRBV5-1 and TRBJ2-3, with TRBD1 identical over 7 bases. J gave up 3 bases and V 7 bases, and 5 bases lay outside the gene matches. The CDR3 runs 13 residues. Germline values: CDR1 SGHRS, CDR2 YFSETQ. The CDR3 DNA is TGCGCCAGCCACCCAGGGGGTACAGATACGCAGTATTTT. Residues: CASHPGGTDTQYF.

As DNA, the CDR3 is TGTGCCAGTACCCCTAACTACCGGGACAGGGGGATCGCTGGCTACACCTTC. Translation gives CASTPNYRDRGIAGYTF. V usage is TRBV19 and J usage is TRBJ1-2; 11 nucleotides align to TRBD1. This CDR3 is built from 17 residues. V lost 7 bases, J lost 7 bases, and 17 bases stayed unmatched. Per the germline V gene, CDR1 is LNHDA and CDR2 is SQIVND (reference sequence).

This sequence joins TRBV6-4 and TRBJ1-5; D gene unclear. CDR1 and CDR2 from the germline V gene are MRHNA and SNTAGT. The CDR3 has 15 amino acids. Trimming pared 2 bases from V and 4 bases from J, leaving 12 bases between. This chain's CDR3 is CASSDGAGPNQPQHF. CDR3 nucleotides: TGTGCCAGCAGTGACGGAGCAGGCCCAAATCAGCCCCAGCATTTT.